This T cell receptor beta chain derives from a study of shared clonotypes between healthy human individuals. V was pared by 2 bases and J by 0 bases, with 2 bases of the junction left unmatched. Germline V gene sequence: CDR1 LNHNV, CDR2 YYDKDF (reference sequence). This CDR3 has 15 amino acids. The data were produced by immunoSEQ multiplex PCR, yet TCRdb's version contains in-frame clones alone and is incomplete. The sample lists 2 million to 2.5 million clones, 85% to 95% seen once, with 0.3% to 0.4% in the top ten. The chain couples TRBV15 to TRBJ1-1; 8 bases line up with TRBD1. The sample taken for sequencing was naive CD4+ T cells from PBMCs. Specified subset: CD45RA+ positively selected. This receptor was taken from a man aged 18 to 35 in good health. Some clones in this sample may be carry-over from other donors' samples. The CDR3 protein is CATSRRQGMNTEAFF. CDR3 DNA: TGTGCCACCAGCAGACGACAGGGGATGAACACTGAAGCTTTCTTT.